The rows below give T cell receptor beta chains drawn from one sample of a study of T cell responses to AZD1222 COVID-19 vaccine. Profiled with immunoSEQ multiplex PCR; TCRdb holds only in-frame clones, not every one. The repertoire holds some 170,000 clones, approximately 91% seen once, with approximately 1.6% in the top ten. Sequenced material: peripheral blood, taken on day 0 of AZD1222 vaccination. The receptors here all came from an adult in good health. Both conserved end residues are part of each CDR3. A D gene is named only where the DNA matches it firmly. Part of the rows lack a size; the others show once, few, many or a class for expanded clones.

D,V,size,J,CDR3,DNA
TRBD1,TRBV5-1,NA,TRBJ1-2,CASSLGQGFFGYTF,TGCGCCAGCAGCTTGGGACAGGGGTTTTTTGGCTACACCTTC
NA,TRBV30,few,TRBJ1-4,CAWSSGLRNEKLFF,TGTGCCTGGAGCTCAGGACTCAGGAATGAAAAACTGTTTTTT
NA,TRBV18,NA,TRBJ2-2,CASSPNAGPGELFF,TGTGCCAGCTCACCAAACGCGGGGCCCGGGGAGCTGTTTTTT
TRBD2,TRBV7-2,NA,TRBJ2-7,CASSTQLAGGPREQYF,TGTGCCAGCAGCACGCAACTAGCGGGAGGGCCACGGGAGCAGTACTTC
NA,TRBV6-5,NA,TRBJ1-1,CASSYSVGSMNTEAFF,TGTGCCAGCAGTTACTCGGTGGGGTCAATGAACACTGAAGCTTTCTTT
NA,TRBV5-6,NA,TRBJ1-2,CASSFLGGRNYGYTF,TGTGCCAGCAGCTTTCTGGGGGGAAGGAACTATGGCTACACCTTC
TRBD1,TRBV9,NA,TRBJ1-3,CASSLLRDRGPGNTIYF,TGTGCCAGCAGCTTACTCCGGGACAGGGGGCCCGGAAACACCATATATTTT
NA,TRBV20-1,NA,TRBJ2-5,CSASYNPEETQYF,TGCAGTGCTAGTTATAACCCCGAGGAGACCCAGTACTTC
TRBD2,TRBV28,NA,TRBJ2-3,CASSFLAGGTDTQYF,TGTGCCAGCAGTTTTCTAGCGGGAGGGACAGATACGCAGTATTTT
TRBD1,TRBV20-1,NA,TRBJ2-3,CSASGQGSTDTQYF,TGCAGTGCTAGTGGACAGGGAAGTACAGATACGCAGTATTTT
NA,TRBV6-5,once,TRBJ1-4,CASSYSYDEKLFF,TGTGCCAGCAGTTACTCGTACGATGAAAAACTGTTTTTT
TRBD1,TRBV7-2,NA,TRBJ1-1,CASSLGTGGMAFF,TGTGCCAGCAGCTTAGGGACAGGGGGCATGGCTTTCTTT
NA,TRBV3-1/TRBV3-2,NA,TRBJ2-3,CASSPSDGSTDTQYF,TGTGCCAGCAGCCCTAGTGATGGAAGCACAGATACGCAGTATTTT
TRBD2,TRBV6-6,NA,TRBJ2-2,CASNTPGGGGELFF,TGTGCCAGCAATACCCCTGGGGGGGGTGGGGAGCTGTTTTTT
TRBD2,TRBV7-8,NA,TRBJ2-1,CASTAGTSIPNEQFF,TGTGCCAGCACAGCCGGGACTAGCATCCCAAATGAGCAGTTCTTC
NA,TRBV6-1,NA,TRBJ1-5,CASSESGATPLQPQHF,TGTGCCAGCAGTGAATCGGGGGCTACCCCTCTTCAGCCCCAGCATTTT
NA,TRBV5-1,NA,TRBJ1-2,CASSLAGGGSGYTF,TGCGCCAGCAGCTTGGCCGGCGGGGGCAGCGGCTACACCTTC
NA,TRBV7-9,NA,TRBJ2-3,CASSLGHARLDTQYF,TGTGCCAGCAGCTTAGGGCATGCTCGCCTAGATACGCAGTATTTT
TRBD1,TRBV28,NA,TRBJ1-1,CASKGQINTEAFF,TGTGCCAGTAAGGGACAGATCAACACTGAAGCTTTCTTT
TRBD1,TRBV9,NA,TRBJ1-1,CASSVVTGGNTEAFF,TGTGCCAGCAGCGTAGTTACAGGGGGCAACACTGAAGCTTTCTTT
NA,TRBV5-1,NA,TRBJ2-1,CASSGSGGGNEQFF,TGCGCCAGCAGCGGTAGCGGAGGGGGCAATGAGCAGTTCTTC
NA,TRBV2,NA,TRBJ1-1,CASSEGPNTEAFF,TGTGCCAGCAGTGAAGGGCCGAACACTGAAGCTTTCTTT
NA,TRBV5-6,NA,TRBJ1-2,CASSWGGTDYGYTF,TGTGCCAGCAGCTGGGGAGGCACGGACTATGGCTACACCTTC
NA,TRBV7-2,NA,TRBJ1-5,CASSRGHLGLNQPQHF,TGTGCCAGCAGCCGGGGACATCTGGGGCTAAATCAGCCCCAGCATTTT
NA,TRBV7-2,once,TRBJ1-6,CASSFTGFYSPLHF,TGTGCCAGCAGCTTTACAGGGTTTTATTCACCCCTCCACTTT
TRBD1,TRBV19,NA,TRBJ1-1,CASNQATGIGTEAFF,TGTGCCAGTAATCAGGCGACAGGGATCGGCACTGAAGCTTTCTTT
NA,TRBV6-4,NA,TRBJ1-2,CASSDQGLGGYTF,TGTGCCAGCAGTGACCAGGGTCTGGGAGGCTACACCTTC
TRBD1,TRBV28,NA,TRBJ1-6,CASSPGQGNSPLHF,TGTGCCAGCAGTCCGGGACAGGGGAATTCACCCCTCCACTTT
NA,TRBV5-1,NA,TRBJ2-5,CASSRTGTTRAETQYF,TGCGCCAGCAGCAGAACCGGGACGACCCGGGCGGAGACCCAGTACTTC
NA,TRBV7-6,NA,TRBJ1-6,CASSLGSQRNSPLHF,TGTGCCAGCAGCTTAGGATCACAGCGGAATTCACCCCTCCACTTT
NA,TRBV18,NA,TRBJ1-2,CASSPQKDYGYTF,TGTGCCAGCTCACCACAGAAGGACTATGGCTACACCTTC
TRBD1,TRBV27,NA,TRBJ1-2,CASSSGQGYGYTF,TGTGCCAGCAGTTCTGGACAGGGCTATGGCTACACCTTC
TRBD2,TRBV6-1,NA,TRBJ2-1,CASSEEGLALNEQFF,TGTGCCAGCAGTGAAGAAGGACTAGCGTTGAATGAGCAGTTCTTC
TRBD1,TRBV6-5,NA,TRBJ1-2,CASSPTGGYGYTF,TGTGCCAGCAGCCCAACAGGGGGTTATGGCTACACCTTC
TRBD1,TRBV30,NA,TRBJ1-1,CAWSTASGGRTEAFF,TGTGCCTGGAGTACGGCGTCAGGGGGCCGCACTGAAGCTTTCTTT
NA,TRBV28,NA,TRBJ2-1,CASRPQLGPQFF,TGTGCCAGCAGGCCGCAGTTAGGGCCCCAGTTCTTC
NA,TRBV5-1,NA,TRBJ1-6,CASSLTGDYNSPLHF,TGCGCCAGCAGCTTGACAGGCGACTATAATTCACCCCTCCACTTT
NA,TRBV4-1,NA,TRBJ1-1,CASSQVSRGPNTEAFF,TGCGCCAGCAGCCAAGTTTCCCGGGGTCCCAACACTGAAGCTTTCTTT
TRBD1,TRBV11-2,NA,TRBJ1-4,CASSPGQGATNEKLFF,TGTGCCAGCAGCCCCGGACAGGGGGCAACTAATGAAAAACTGTTTTTT
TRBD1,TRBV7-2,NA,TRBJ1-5,CASSLDRGRQPQHF,TGTGCCAGCAGCTTAGACAGGGGCAGACAGCCCCAGCATTTT
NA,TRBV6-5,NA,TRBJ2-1,CASSSAAAGDYNEQFF,TGTGCCAGCAGTTCCGCCGCGGCAGGAGACTACAATGAGCAGTTCTTC
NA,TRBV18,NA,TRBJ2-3,CASSPPTVSTDTQYF,TGTGCCAGCTCACCACCGACAGTTAGCACAGATACGCAGTATTTT
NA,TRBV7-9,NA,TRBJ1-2,CASSQEGNYGYTF,TGTGCCAGCAGCCAAGAAGGGAACTATGGCTACACCTTC
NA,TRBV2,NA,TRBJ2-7,CASSDNPAYEQYF,TGTGCCAGCAGTGATAACCCAGCCTACGAGCAGTACTTC
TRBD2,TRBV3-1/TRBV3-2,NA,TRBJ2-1,CASSHSGTSAPEQFF,TGTGCCAGCAGCCATTCCGGGACTAGCGCCCCGGAGCAGTTCTTC
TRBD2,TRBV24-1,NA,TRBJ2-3,CATSGRGGLAGGHSTDTQYF,TGTGCCACCAGTGGACGAGGCGGGCTAGCGGGGGGACACAGCACAGATACGCAGTATTTT
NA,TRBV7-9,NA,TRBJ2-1,CASSLWGSNNEQFF,TGTGCCAGCAGCTTATGGGGAAGCAACAATGAGCAGTTCTTC
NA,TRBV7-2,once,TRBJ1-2,CASSLGGANYGYTF,TGTGCCAGCAGCTTAGGTGGAGCTAACTATGGCTACACCTTC
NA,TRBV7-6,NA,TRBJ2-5,CASLKATGAQETQYF,TGTGCCAGCCTGAAGGCGACAGGTGCTCAAGAGACCCAGTACTTC
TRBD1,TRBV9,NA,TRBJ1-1,CASSGYRGTEAFF,TGTGCCAGCAGCGGATACAGGGGTACTGAAGCTTTCTTT
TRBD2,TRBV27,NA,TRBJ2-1,CASSSPGLARHNEQFF,TGTGCCAGCAGTTCCCCGGGACTAGCGCGCCACAATGAGCAGTTCTTC
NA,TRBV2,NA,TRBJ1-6,CARGGFGTNNSPLHF,TGTGCCAGAGGGGGGTTCGGGACAAATAATTCACCCCTCCACTTT
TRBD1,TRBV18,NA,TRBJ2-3,CASSPLDRGTDTQYF,TGTGCCAGCTCACCCCTGGACAGGGGCACAGATACGCAGTATTTT
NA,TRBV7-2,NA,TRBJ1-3,CASSLGPANSGNTIYF,TGTGCCAGCAGCTTAGGCCCGGCAAACTCTGGAAACACCATATATTTT
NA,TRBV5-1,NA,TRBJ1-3,CVPGKSGNTIYF,TGCGTCCCAGGGAAATCAGGAAACACCATATATTTT
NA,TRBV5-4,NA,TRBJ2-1,CASSLGYEVVASGNEQFF,TGTGCCAGCAGCTTGGGTTACGAAGTGGTAGCGTCAGGCAATGAGCAGTTCTTC
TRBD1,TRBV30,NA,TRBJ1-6,CAFDRDSSPLHF,TGTGCCTTTGACAGGGACAGTTCACCCCTCCACTTT
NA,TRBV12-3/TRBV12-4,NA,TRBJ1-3,CASSLVSGNTIYF,TGTGCCAGCAGTTTGGTCTCTGGAAACACCATATATTTT
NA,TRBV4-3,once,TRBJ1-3,CASSQDTASSGNTIYF,TGCGCCAGCAGCCAAGATACAGCCAGCTCTGGAAACACCATATATTTT
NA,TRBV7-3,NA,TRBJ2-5,CASSLTPQETQYF,TGTGCCAGCAGTTTAACCCCACAAGAGACCCAGTACTTC